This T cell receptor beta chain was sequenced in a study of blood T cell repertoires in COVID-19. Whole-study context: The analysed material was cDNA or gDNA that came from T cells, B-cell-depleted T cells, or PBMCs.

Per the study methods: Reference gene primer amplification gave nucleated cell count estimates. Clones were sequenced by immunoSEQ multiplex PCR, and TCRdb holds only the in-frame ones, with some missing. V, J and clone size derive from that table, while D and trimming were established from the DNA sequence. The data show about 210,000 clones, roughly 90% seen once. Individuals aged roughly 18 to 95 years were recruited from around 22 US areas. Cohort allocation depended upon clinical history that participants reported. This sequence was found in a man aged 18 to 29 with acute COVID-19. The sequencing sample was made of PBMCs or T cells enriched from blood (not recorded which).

The CDR3 sequence is CASSSTDKGYTF. The CDR3 region has the DNA TGTGCCAGCAGTTCGACCGACAAAGGCTACACCTTC. The chain carries TRBV12-3 or TRBV12-4 and TRBJ1-2; D is unresolved. Trimming removed 4 bases from V and 8 bases from J, with 11 bases in between. CDR3 length: 12 residues.